Listed below are T cell receptor beta chains from one sample, sequenced in a study of T cell repertoires in cytomegalovirus infection. MiXCR, run by TCRdb on the reads, gives a single entry per CDR3 protein. The sample consists of about 240,000 distinct CDR3 sequences, around 6.6% of them appearing once. Sequenced material: PBMCs. Every receptor here comes from a human donor in good health (CMV status not recorded). Some clones in this sample may be carry-over from other donors' samples. Each CDR3 is given with its conserved first and last residue. D genes are given only for firm matches. Not every row has a clone size; where given, it reads once, few, many or a size class.

v_call	j_call	clone_size	d_call	cdr3_aa	cdr3_nt
TRBV2	TRBJ1-2	many	NA	CASSEAPRGDGYTF	TGTGCCAGCAGTGAAGCGCCCCGGGGGGATGGCTACACCTTC
TRBV20-1	TRBJ2-7	many	NA	CSAEGREDYEQYF	TGCAGTGCAGAAGGTCGCGAGGACTACGAGCAGTACTTC
TRBV6-5	TRBJ2-2	many	NA	CASSYDRRNTGELFF	TGTGCCAGCAGTTACGACAGGCGAAACACCGGGGAGCTGTTTTTT
TRBV7-2	TRBJ2-7	many	TRBD2	CASSHRGVSYEQYF	TGTGCCAGCAGCCACCGGGGGGTGTCCTACGAGCAGTACTTC
TRBV6-1	TRBJ2-2	many	TRBD1	CASSKYRGPETGELFF	TGTGCCAGCAGCAAATACAGGGGGCCAGAGACCGGGGAGCTGTTTTTT
TRBV12-3/TRBV12-4	TRBJ1-2	many	NA	CASRAGYRGYTF	TGTGCCAGCAGGGCAGGGTATCGTGGCTACACCTTC
TRBV18	TRBJ2-3	NA	NA	CASSPPKNRRTDTQYF	TGTGCCAGCTCACCACCGAAGAACAGACGCACAGATACGCAGTATTTT
TRBV6-5	TRBJ2-3	NA	TRBD1	CASSVGQGDTNTQYF	TGTGCCAGCAGCGTGGGACAGGGGGATACGAATACGCAGTATTTT
TRBV4-1	TRBJ1-1	many	NA	CASSQVGHGPVNTEAFF	TGCGCCAGCAGCCAAGTCGGGCACGGACCAGTGAACACTGAAGCTTTCTTT
TRBV28	TRBJ1-1	many	TRBD1	CASRGYRGRTEAFF	TGTGCCAGCCGGGGATACAGGGGGAGAACTGAAGCTTTCTTT
TRBV12-3/TRBV12-4	TRBJ2-1	many	TRBD2	CASSVRGEAEQFF	TGTGCCAGCAGTGTGCGGGGGGAAGCGGAGCAGTTCTTC
TRBV6-1	TRBJ2-3	many	TRBD1	CASSEIPGGGEDTQYF	TGTGCCAGCAGTGAAATCCCAGGGGGCGGTGAAGATACGCAGTATTTT
TRBV15	TRBJ1-2	many	NA	CATSRPPGTHYGYTF	TGTGCCACCAGCAGACCTCCCGGGACGCACTATGGCTACACCTTC
TRBV11-2	TRBJ1-1	many	NA	CASSSSTGPEAFF	TGTGCCAGCAGCTCTTCGACAGGACCTGAAGCTTTCTTT
TRBV7-7	TRBJ2-5	NA	NA	CASSQLGTGETQYF	TGTGCCAGCAGCCAACTGGGTACCGGGGAGACCCAGTACTTC
TRBV7-2	TRBJ2-1	many	NA	CASSRDRAYNEQFF	TGTGCCAGCAGCCGGGACCGAGCCTACAATGAGCAGTTCTTC
TRBV20-1	TRBJ1-1	many	TRBD1	CSAIPGQLNTEAFF	TGCAGTGCTATACCGGGACAGTTGAACACTGAAGCTTTCTTT
TRBV29-1	TRBJ2-5	many	NA	CSGGRDQETQYF	TGCAGCGGGGGAAGGGACCAAGAGACCCAGTACTTC
TRBV30	TRBJ2-7	many	NA	CAWSGAYEQYF	TGTGCCTGGAGTGGTGCCTACGAGCAGTACTTC
TRBV7-9	TRBJ2-7	many	NA	CASSLESYEQYF	TGTGCCAGCAGCCTCGAATCCTACGAGCAGTACTTC
TRBV29-1	TRBJ1-2	many	TRBD1	CSARDRGLTGYTF	TGCAGCGCCCGGGACAGGGGACTCACAGGCTACACCTTC
TRBV7-8	TRBJ2-3	many	NA	CASSKLAGMDTQYF	TGTGCCAGCAGCAAACTAGCTGGGATGGATACGCAGTATTTT
TRBV28	TRBJ1-3	many	TRBD1	CASRNAGGNSGNTIYF	TGTGCCAGCAGAAACGCAGGGGGAAACTCTGGAAACACCATATATTTT
TRBV13	TRBJ1-2	many	NA	CASSLNAYGYTF	TGTGCCAGCAGCCTAAACGCCTATGGCTACACCTTC
TRBV28	TRBJ2-4	many	NA	CASSLSVGNLAKNIQYF	TGTGCCAGCAGTTTAAGTGTCGGTAATCTAGCCAAAAACATTCAGTACTTC
TRBV5-4	TRBJ1-1	many	NA	CASSSSRGMNTEAFF	TGTGCCAGCAGCTCAAGCCGGGGGATGAACACTGAAGCTTTCTTT
TRBV6-2/TRBV6-3	TRBJ2-6	NA	NA	CASDRGYSGANVLTF	TGTGCCAGCGATCGTGGGTACTCTGGGGCCAACGTCCTGACTTTC
TRBV7-2	TRBJ2-7	many	TRBD2	CASRPSGGANEQYF	TGTGCCAGCAGGCCTAGCGGGGGGGCCAACGAGCAGTACTTC
TRBV6-5	TRBJ1-2	few	NA	CASSYSREGYYGYTF	TGTGCCAGCAGTTACTCTCGGGAGGGGTACTATGGCTACACCTTC
TRBV7-2	TRBJ1-5	many	NA	CASSLRNGQPQHF	TGTGCCAGCAGCTTAAGGAACGGTCAGCCCCAGCATTTT
TRBV5-4	TRBJ1-2	many	TRBD1	CASSIYGQGLGGYTF	TGTGCCAGCAGCATCTACGGACAGGGGCTAGGCGGCTACACCTTC
TRBV30	TRBJ1-1	NA	NA	CAWGARASTEAFF	TGTGCCTGGGGTGCGCGGGCCTCCACTGAAGCTTTCTTT
TRBV3-1	TRBJ1-4	few	TRBD1	CASSRTQGMRGNEKLFF	TGTGCCAGCAGCCGGACACAGGGGATGCGGGGTAATGAAAAACTGTTTTTT
TRBV4-1	TRBJ1-1	many	NA	CASSQDKRNTEAFF	TGCGCCAGCAGCCAAGATAAGAGAAACACTGAAGCTTTCTTT
TRBV14	TRBJ2-1	once	NA	CASSQEVNEQFF	TGTGCCAGCAGCCAAGAGGTGAATGAGCAGTTCTTC
TRBV7-2	TRBJ1-1	many	NA	CASSLVGPNTEAFF	TGTGCCAGCAGCTTAGTTGGACCGAACACTGAAGCTTTCTTT
TRBV30	TRBJ2-7	many	NA	CAWTRSGYPWGEQYF	TGTGCCTGGACCCGCTCGGGGTACCCCTGGGGCGAGCAGTACTTC
TRBV2	TRBJ1-2	many	NA	CASSVDEGGYGYTF	TGTGCCAGCAGTGTAGATGAGGGAGGCTATGGCTACACCTTC
TRBV4-2	TRBJ1-1	many	NA	CASSQGGGVTEAFF	TGTGCCAGCAGCCAAGGAGGGGGGGTCACTGAAGCTTTCTTT
TRBV2	TRBJ1-6	few	NA	CASAQSSYNSPLHF	TGTGCCAGCGCACAAAGCTCCTATAATTCACCCCTCCACTTT
TRBV9	TRBJ2-5	many	NA	CASSVGSEETQYF	TGTGCCAGCAGCGTAGGGTCGGAAGAGACCCAGTACTTC
TRBV6-2/TRBV6-3	TRBJ2-5	many	TRBD2	CASRLAGGRLETQYF	TGTGCCAGCAGATTAGCGGGGGGGCGATTAGAGACCCAGTACTTC
TRBV20-1	TRBJ2-3	many	TRBD1	CSARDRADTQYF	TGCAGTGCTCGGGACAGGGCGGATACGCAGTATTTT